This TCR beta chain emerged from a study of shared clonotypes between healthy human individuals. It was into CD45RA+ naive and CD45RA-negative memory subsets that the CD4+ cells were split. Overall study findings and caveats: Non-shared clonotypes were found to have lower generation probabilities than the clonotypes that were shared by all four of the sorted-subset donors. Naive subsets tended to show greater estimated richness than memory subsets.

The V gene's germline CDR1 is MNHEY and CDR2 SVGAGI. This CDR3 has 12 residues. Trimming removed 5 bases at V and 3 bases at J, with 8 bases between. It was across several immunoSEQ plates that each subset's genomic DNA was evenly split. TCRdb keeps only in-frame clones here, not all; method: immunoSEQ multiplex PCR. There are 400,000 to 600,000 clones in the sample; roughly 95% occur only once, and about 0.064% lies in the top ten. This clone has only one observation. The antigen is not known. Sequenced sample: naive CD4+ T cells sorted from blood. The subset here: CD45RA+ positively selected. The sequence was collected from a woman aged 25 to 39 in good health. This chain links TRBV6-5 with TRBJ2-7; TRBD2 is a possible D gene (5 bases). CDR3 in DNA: TGTGCCAGCAGTCCTACTAGCTACGAGCAGTACTTC. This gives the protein CASSPTSYEQYF.